This T cell receptor beta chain is drawn from a study of cytomegalovirus exposure and HLA in healthy donors. CDR1 and CDR2 from the germline V gene are SGHRS and YFSETQ. The CDR3 extends over 16 amino acids. Study results and limitations: Sequencing artifact likely explains a cluster of highly shared sequence variants.

This clone was recorded once. No antigen is known for it. One junction end disagrees with the germline gene, perhaps due to a read error. PCR was performed using 60 Vbeta and 13 Jbeta primers. Sequencing used immunoSEQ multiplex PCR; TCRdb keeps in-frame clones, though not all of them. Seen here are roughly 170,000 clones, around 68% observed once, and the top ten hold approximately 1.4%. This chain uses TRBV5-1 with TRBJ2-1, with 11 bases identical to TRBD2. Sequencing was done on a sample of PBMCs. This clonotype originated in a girl between 5 and 17 years old in good health and CMV-seronegative. CDR3 nucleotides: TGCGCCAGTAGCTTATCGCTAGCGGGGGGAGCGGATGAGCAGTTCTTC. This codes for CASSLSLAGGADEQFF. The entire variable domain, with the rest obtained from reference TRBV5-1 and TRBJ2-1, is as follows: KAGVTQTPRYLIKTRGQQVTLSCSPISGHRSVSWYQQTPGQGLQFLFEYFSETQRNKGNFPGRFSGRQFSNSRSEMNVSTLELGDSALYLCASSLSLAGGADEQFFGPGTRLTVL.